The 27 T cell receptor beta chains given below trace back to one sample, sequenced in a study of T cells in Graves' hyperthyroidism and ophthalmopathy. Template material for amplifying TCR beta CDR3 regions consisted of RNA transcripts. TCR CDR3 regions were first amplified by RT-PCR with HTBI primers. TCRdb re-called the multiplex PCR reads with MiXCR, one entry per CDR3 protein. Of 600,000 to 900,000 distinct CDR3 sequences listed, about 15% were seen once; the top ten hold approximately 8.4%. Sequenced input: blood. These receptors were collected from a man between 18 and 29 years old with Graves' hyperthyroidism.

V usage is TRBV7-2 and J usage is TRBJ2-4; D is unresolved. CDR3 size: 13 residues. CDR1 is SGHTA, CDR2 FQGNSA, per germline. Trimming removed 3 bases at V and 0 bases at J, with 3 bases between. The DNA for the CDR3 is TGTGCCAGCAGCTTCCTAGCCAAAAACATTCAGTACTTC. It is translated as CASSFLAKNIQYF.

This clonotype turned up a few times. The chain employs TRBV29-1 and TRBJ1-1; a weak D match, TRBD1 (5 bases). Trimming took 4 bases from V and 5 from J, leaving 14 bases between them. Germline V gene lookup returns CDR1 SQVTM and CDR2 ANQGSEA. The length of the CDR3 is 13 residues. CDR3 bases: TGCAGCGTTGGGGGAGGGGAATCTACTGAAGCTTTCTTT. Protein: CSVGGGESTEAFF.

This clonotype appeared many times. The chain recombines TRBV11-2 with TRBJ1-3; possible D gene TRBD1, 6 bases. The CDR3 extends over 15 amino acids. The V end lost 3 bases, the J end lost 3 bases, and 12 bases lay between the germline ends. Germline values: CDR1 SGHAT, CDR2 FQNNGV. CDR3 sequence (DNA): TGTGCCAGCAGCTTCGGGGGGGCGGATGGAAACACCATATATTTT. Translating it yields CASSFGGADGNTIYF.

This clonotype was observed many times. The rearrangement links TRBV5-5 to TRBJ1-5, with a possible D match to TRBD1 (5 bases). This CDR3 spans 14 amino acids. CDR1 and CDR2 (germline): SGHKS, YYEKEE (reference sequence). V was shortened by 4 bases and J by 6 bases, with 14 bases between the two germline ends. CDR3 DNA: TGTGCCAGCAGCCACGACAGCTTCGCTCAGCCCCAGCATTTT. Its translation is CASSHDSFAQPQHF.

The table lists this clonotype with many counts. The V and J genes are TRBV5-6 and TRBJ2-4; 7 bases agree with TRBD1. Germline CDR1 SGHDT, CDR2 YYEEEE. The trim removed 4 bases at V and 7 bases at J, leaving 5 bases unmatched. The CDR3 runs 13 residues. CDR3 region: CASSGTVHNIQYF. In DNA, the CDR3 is TGTGCCAGCAGCGGGACAGTCCACAACATTCAGTACTTC.

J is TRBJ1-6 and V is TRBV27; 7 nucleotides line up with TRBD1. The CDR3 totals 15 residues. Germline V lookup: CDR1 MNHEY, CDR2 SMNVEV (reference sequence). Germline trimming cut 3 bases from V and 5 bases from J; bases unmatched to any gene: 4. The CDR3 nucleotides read TGTGCCAGCAGTTTGTCGGGACAGAATAATTCACCCCTCCACTTT. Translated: CASSLSGQNNSPLHF.

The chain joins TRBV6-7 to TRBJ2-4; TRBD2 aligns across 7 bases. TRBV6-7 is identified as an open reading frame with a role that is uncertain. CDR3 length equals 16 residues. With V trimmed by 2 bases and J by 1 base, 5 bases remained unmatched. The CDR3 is CASSYDAGVAKNIQYF. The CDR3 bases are TGTGCCAGCAGTTACGACGCGGGGGTGGCCAAAAACATTCAGTACTTC.

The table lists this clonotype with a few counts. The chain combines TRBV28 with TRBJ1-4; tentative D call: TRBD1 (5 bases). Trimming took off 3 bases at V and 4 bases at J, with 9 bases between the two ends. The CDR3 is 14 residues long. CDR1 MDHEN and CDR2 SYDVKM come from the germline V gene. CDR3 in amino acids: CASSFERGNEKLFF. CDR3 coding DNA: TGTGCCAGCAGTTTCGAGAGGGGTAATGAAAAACTGTTTTTT.

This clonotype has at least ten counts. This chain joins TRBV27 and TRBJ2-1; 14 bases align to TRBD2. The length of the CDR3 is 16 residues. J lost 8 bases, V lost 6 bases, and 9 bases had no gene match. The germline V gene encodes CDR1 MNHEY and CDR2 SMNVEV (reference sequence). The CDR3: CASSLFGTSGRDEQFF. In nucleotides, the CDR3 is TGTGCCAGCAGCCTCTTCGGGACTAGCGGGAGAGATGAGCAGTTCTTC.

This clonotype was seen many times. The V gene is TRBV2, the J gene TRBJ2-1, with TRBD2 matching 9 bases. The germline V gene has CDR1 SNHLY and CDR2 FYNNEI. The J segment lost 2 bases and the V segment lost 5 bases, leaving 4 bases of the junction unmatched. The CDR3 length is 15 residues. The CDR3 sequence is CASSLRLAAYNEQFF. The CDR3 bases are TGTGCCAGCAGTTTGCGACTAGCGGCCTACAATGAGCAGTTCTTC.

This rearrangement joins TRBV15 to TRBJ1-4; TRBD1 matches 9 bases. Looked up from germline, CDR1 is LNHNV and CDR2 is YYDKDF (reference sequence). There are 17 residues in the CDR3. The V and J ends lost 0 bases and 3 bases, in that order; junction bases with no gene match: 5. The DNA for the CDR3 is TGTGCCACCAGCAGAGATCCTCGACAGGGGGCTAATGAAAAACTGTTTTTT. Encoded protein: CATSRDPRQGANEKLFF.

CDR3 amino acids: CASSPKQDGYEQYF. The CDR3, as DNA: TGTGCCAGCAGCCCCAAACAGGACGGTTACGAGCAGTACTTC. The chain joins TRBV7-9 to TRBJ2-7, with D perhaps matching TRBD1 (5 bases). Germline lookup yields CDR1 SEHNR and CDR2 FQNEAQ (reference sequence). The CDR3 contains 14 residues. Trimming removed 5 bases from V and 4 bases from J, with 15 bases in between.

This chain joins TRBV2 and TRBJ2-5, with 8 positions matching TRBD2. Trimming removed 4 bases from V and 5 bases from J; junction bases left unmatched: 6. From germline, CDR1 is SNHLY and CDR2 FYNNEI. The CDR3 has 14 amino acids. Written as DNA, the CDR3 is TGTGCCAGCAGTGGTCTGTCTAGCGGGGAGACCCAGTACTTC. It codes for CASSGLSSGETQYF.

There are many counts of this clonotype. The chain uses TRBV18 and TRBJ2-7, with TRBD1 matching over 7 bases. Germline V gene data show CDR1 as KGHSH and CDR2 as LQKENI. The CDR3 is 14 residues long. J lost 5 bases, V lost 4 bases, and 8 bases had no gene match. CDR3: CASSQRQGLNEQYF. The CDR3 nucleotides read TGTGCCAGCTCACAAAGACAGGGTCTGAACGAGCAGTACTTC.

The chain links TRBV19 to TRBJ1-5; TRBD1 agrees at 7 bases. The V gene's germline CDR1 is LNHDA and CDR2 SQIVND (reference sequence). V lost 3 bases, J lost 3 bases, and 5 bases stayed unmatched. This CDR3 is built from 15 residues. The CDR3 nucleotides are TGTGCCAGTAGTATCGGACAGGTTCTCAATCAGCCCCAGCATTTT. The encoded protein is CASSIGQVLNQPQHF.

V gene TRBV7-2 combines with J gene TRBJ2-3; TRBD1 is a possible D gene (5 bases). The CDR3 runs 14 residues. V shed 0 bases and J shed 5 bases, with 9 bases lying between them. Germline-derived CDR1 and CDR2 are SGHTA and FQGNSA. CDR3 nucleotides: TGTGCCAGCAGCTTAGCGCAGGGCAGAGATACGCAGTATTTT. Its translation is CASSLAQGRDTQYF.

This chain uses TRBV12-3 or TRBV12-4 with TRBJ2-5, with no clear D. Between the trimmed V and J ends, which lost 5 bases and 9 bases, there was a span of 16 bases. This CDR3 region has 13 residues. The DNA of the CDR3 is TGTGCCAGCAGTGCGGACGGTACTGAGGCCCAGTACTTC. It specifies CASSADGTEAQYF.

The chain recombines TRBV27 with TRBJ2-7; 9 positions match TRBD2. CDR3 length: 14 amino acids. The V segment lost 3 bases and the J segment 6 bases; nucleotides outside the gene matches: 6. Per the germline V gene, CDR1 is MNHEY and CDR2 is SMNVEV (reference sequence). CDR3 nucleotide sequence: TGTGCCAGCAGTTTCCCGGGACTAGCCCCCGAGCAGTACTTC. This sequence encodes CASSFPGLAPEQYF.

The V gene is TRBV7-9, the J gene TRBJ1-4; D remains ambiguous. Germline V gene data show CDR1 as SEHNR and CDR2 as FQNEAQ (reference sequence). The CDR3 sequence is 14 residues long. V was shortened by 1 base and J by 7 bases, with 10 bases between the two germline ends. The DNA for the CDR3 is TGTGCCAGCAGCTTAGGCGTGGAGGGTGAAAAACTGTTTTTT. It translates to CASSLGVEGEKLFF. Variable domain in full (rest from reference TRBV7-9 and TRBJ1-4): DTGVSQNPRHKITKRGQNVTFRCDPISEHNRLYWYRQTLGQGPEFLTYFQNEAQLEKSRLLSDRFSAERPKGSFSTLEIQRTEQGDSAMYLCASSLGVEGEKLFFGSGTQLSVL.

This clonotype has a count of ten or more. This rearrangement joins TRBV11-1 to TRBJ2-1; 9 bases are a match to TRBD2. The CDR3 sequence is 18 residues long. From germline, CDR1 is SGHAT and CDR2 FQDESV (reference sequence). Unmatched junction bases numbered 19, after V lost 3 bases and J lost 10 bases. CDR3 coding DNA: TGTGCCAGCAGCTTTGACGCACGTAGAGCGGGAGGATCAGGAGAGCAGTTCTTC. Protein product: CASSFDARRAGGSGEQFF.

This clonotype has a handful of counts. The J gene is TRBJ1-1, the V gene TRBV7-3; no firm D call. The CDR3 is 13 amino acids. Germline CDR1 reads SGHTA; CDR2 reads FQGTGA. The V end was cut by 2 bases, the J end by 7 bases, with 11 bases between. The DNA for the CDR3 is TGTGCCAGCAGCTTATATTCGGGCAGTGAAGCTTTCTTT. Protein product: CASSLYSGSEAFF.

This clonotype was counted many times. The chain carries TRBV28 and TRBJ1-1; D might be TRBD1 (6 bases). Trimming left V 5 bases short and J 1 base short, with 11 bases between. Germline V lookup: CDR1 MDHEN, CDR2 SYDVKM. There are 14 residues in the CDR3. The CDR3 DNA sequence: TGTGCCAGCAGTCTGTACAGGGCGAACACTGAAGCTTTCTTT. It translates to CASSLYRANTEAFF.

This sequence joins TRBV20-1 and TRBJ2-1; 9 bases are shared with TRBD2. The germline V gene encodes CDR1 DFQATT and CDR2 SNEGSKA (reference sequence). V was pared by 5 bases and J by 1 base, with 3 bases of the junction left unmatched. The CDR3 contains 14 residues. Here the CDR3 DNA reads TGCAGTGCTCCGACTAGCGGTTCCTACAATGAGCAGTTCTTC. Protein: CSAPTSGSYNEQFF.

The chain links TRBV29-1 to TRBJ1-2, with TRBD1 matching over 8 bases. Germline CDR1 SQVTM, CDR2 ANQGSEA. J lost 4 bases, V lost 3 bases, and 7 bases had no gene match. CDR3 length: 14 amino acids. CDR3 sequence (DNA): TGCAGCGTTGAGCCGGCCGGGACAGGCTATGGCTACACCTTC. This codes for CSVEPAGTGYGYTF.

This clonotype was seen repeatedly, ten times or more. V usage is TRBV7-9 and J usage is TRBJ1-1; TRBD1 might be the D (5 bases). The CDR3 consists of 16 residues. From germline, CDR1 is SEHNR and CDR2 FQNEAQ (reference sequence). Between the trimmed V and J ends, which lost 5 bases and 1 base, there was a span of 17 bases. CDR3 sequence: CASSPGTGPANTEAFF. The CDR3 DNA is TGTGCCAGCAGCCCAGGGACCGGGCCAGCGAACACTGAAGCTTTCTTT.

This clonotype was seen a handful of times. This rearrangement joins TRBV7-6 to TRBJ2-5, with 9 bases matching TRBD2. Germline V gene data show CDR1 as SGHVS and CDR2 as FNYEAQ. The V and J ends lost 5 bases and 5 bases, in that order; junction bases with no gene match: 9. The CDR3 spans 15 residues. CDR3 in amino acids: CASSPGTSRLETQYF. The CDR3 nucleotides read TGTGCCAGCAGCCCTGGGACTAGCAGACTCGAGACCCAGTACTTC. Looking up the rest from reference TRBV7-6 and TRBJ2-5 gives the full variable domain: GAGVSQSPRYKVTKRGQDVALRCDPISGHVSLYWYRQALGQGPEFLTYFNYEAQQDKSGLPNDRFSAERPEGSISTLTIQRTEQRDSAMYRCASSPGTSRLETQYFGPGTRLLVL.

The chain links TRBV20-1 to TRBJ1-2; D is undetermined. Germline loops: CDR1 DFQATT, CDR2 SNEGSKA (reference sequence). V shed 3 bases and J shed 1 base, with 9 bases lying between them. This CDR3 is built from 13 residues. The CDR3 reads CSASMGNNYGYTF. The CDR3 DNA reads TGCAGTGCTAGCATGGGGAATAACTATGGCTACACCTTC.